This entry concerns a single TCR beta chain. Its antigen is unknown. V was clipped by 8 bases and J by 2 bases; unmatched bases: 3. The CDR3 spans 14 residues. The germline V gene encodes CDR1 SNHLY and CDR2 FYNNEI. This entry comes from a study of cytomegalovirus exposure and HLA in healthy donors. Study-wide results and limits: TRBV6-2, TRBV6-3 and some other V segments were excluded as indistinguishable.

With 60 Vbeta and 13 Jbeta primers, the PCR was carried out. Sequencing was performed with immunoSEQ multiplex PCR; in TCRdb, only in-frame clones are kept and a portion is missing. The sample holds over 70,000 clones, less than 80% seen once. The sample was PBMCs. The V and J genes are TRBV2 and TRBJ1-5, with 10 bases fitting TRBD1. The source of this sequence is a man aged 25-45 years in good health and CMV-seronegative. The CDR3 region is CASSGTGGNQPQHF. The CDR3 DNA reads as TGTGCCAGCTCTGGGACAGGGGGCAATCAGCCCCAGCATTTT.